The 5 T cell receptor beta chains presented below share a single source sample, sequenced in a study of cytomegalovirus exposure and HLA in healthy donors. Use of 60 Vbeta and 13 Jbeta primers characterized the PCR. The table came from immunoSEQ multiplex PCR; TCRdb's copy has only in-frame clones and leaves some out. Of some 100,000 clones listed, about 88% are singletons. Sequencing was performed on PBMCs. These receptors came from a man younger than 35 in good health and CMV-seronegative.

This chain links TRBV5-4 with TRBJ2-2, with 8 positions matching TRBD2. J was trimmed by 6 bases and V by 4 bases; bases with no gene match: 8. Germline-derived CDR1 and CDR2 are SGHNT and YYREEE (reference sequence). The CDR3 consists of 15 residues. The CDR3 reads CASSLGGGGAGELFF. DNA for the CDR3: TGTGCCAGCAGCCTCGGGGGGGGCGGAGCCGGGGAGCTGTTTTTT.

The chain has TRBV20-1 and TRBJ2-2; D remains ambiguous. Germline V gene sequence: CDR1 DFQATT, CDR2 SNEGSKA (reference sequence). This CDR3 is built from 11 residues. V was pared by 6 bases and J by 7 bases, with 9 bases between. The CDR3 nucleotides read TGCAGTGCACGGTCAGGCGGGGAGCTGTTTTTT. It yields the protein CSARSGGELFF.

This chain uses TRBV7-4 with TRBJ1-5; 8 bases align to TRBD1. The CDR3 covers 15 residues. The J segment lost 6 bases and the V segment lost 6 bases, leaving 10 bases of the junction unmatched. Germline CDR1 is SGHVT and CDR2 is SQSDAQ. The CDR3 reads CASSYRTGIGQPQHF. The CDR3 coding sequence is TGTGCCAGCAGTTATAGGACAGGGATCGGTCAGCCCCAGCATTTT.

V is TRBV7-2 and J is TRBJ2-3; 10 nucleotides match TRBD2. This CDR3 is built from 15 residues. The J segment lost 3 bases and the V segment lost 2 bases, leaving 2 bases of the junction unmatched. CDR1 and CDR2 (germline): SGHTA, FQGNSA. As DNA, the CDR3 is TGTGCCAGCAGCTTATCAGCGGGAGGGACAGATACGCAGTATTTT. Amino acid sequence: CASSLSAGGTDTQYF.

V usage is TRBV7-2 and J usage is TRBJ2-5; 8 nucleotides line up with TRBD1. This CDR3 is built from 17 residues. V lost 0 bases, J lost 1 base, and 7 bases stayed unmatched. CDR1 and CDR2 (germline): SGHTA, FQGNSA. The CDR3 sequence: CASSLAGTGMGQETQYF. The CDR3, as DNA: TGTGCCAGCAGCTTAGCCGGGACAGGTATGGGCCAAGAGACCCAGTACTTC.